The text below deals with one TCR beta chain. This entry comes from a study of shared clonotypes between healthy human individuals. TCRdb keeps only in-frame clones here, not all; method: immunoSEQ multiplex PCR. The repertoire holds hundreds of thousands of clones, with about four fifths as singletons. With 6 bases removed from V and 9 bases from J, the gap between germline ends came to 11 bases. From germline, CDR1 is MNHNS and CDR2 SASEGT. CDR3 size: 11 residues. The sample comprised PBMCs. The sequence came from a woman aged 40-49 years in good health. Some clones in this sample may be carry-over from other donors' samples. The V call is TRBV6-1, the J call TRBJ1-2; D remains unclear. The DNA for the CDR3 is TGTGCCAGCAGCGATCTCAGGCGCTACACCTTC. Amino acids: CASSDLRRYTF.